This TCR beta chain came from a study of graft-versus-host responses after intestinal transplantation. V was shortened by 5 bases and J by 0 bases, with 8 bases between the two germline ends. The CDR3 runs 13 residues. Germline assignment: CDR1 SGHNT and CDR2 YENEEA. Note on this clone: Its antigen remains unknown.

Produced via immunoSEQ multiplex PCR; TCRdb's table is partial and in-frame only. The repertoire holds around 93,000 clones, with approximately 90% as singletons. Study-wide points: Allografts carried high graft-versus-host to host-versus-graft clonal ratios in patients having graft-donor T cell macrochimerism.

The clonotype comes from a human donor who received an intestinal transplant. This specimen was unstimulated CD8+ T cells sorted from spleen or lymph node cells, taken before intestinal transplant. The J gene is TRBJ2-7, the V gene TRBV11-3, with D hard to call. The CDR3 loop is CASSPSGSYEQYF. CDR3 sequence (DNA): TGTGCCAGCAGCCCGTCGGGCTCCTACGAGCAGTACTTC.